Listed below are T cell receptor beta chains from one sample, sequenced in a study of cytotoxic CD8 clonotypes in ibrutinib-treated CLL. Produced via immunoSEQ multiplex PCR; TCRdb's table is partial and in-frame only. Among about 130,000 clones listed, approximately 85% were seen once. The source was PBMCs, collected after 24 months of ibrutinib treatment. Every receptor here comes from a human donor with chronic lymphocytic leukemia. The CDR3 runs from the conserved cysteine through the conserved F or W. Each record gives: clone size, D gene, J gene, V gene, CDR3 protein, CDR3 DNA. The D gene is left open where the match is weak. Clone size appears in some rows only: once, few, many, or a class for an expanded clone.

NA | NA | TRBJ1-6 | TRBV6-5 | CASSYTISSGSPLHF | TGTGCCAGCAGTTACACAATAAGTTCGGGGTCACCCCTCCACTTT
NA | NA | TRBJ1-1 | TRBV27 | CASSFNRLNTEAFF | TGTGCCAGCAGTTTTAACCGCCTGAACACTGAAGCTTTCTTT
NA | NA | TRBJ1-5 | TRBV7-2 | CASTESGREINQPQHF | TGTGCCAGCACCGAAAGCGGCAGGGAAATCAATCAGCCCCAGCATTTT
NA | NA | TRBJ1-1 | TRBV4-3 | CASSQDNRVGTEAFF | TGCGCCAGCAGCCAAGATAATAGGGTTGGCACTGAAGCTTTCTTT
once | NA | TRBJ2-7 | TRBV7-2 | CASSPLRAYEQYF | TGTGCCAGCAGCCCCCTTAGGGCCTACGAGCAGTACTTC
NA | NA | TRBJ1-4 | TRBV5-1 | CASSLVYAGGVAEKLFF | TGCGCCAGCAGCTTGGTTTATGCGGGGGGAGTTGCTGAAAAACTGTTTTTT
once | NA | TRBJ2-5 | TRBV28 | CASRRRRNLDSETQYF | TGTGCCAGCCGGCGTAGGAGAAACCTAGATTCAGAGACCCAGTACTTC
medium-sized | TRBD1 | TRBJ1-2 | TRBV27 | CASSKQGVSEGYTF | TGTGCCAGCAGTAAACAGGGGGTCTCTGAGGGCTACACCTTC
NA | TRBD2 | TRBJ2-3 | TRBV5-6 | CASSSGTITREGWTDTQYF | TGTGCCAGCAGCAGTGGGACAATTACCCGGGAGGGTTGGACAGATACGCAGTATTTT
NA | TRBD1 | TRBJ2-4 | TRBV5-4 | CASSSGGGQGIFKNIQYF | TGTGCCAGCAGCTCAGGCGGTGGACAGGGGATATTCAAAAACATTCAGTACTTC
NA | NA | TRBJ1-3 | TRBV6-6 | CASTQSSGNTIYF | TGTGCCAGCACACAGAGCTCTGGAAACACCATATATTTT
NA | NA | TRBJ2-1 | TRBV21-1 | CASSKVVRRSSYNEQFF | TGTGCCAGCAGCAAAGTAGTGCGCCGTAGCTCCTACAATGAGCAGTTCTTC
NA | NA | TRBJ2-5 | TRBV7-2 | CASSPTGIMETQYF | TGTGCCAGCAGCCCGACCGGCATAATGGAGACCCAGTACTTC
NA | NA | TRBJ1-5 | TRBV18 | CASSPDANQPQHF | TGTGCCAGCTCACCTGATGCGAATCAGCCCCAGCATTTT
NA | TRBD2 | TRBJ2-2 | TRBV7-2 | CASSWGLAGPNTGELFF | TGTGCCAGCAGCTGGGGACTAGCGGGACCGAACACCGGGGAGCTGTTTTTT
NA | TRBD1 | TRBJ1-2 | TRBV7-2 | CASSTHRGRDYGYTF | TGTGCCAGCAGCACCCACAGGGGGCGGGACTATGGCTACACCTTC
once | NA | TRBJ2-7 | TRBV28 | CASSLPGGEQYF | TGTGCCAGCAGCCTCCCCGGAGGAGAGCAGTACTTC
NA | NA | TRBJ2-2 | TRBV7-9 | CASSLGRLANTGELFF | TGTGCCAGCAGCTTAGGTCGGCTAGCGAACACCGGGGAGCTGTTTTTT
NA | TRBD1 | TRBJ2-2 | TRBV6-5 | CASSYAGTATGELFF | TGTGCCAGCAGTTACGCCGGGACAGCCACCGGGGAGCTGTTTTTT
NA | NA | TRBJ2-7 | TRBV7-9 | CASTPRRGGHEQYF | TGTGCCAGCACCCCTCGAAGGGGGGGCCACGAGCAGTACTTC
NA | NA | TRBJ2-7 | TRBV14 | CASSQSPSYEQYF | TGTGCCAGCAGCCAATCCCCCTCCTACGAGCAGTACTTC
NA | TRBD1 | TRBJ1-6 | TRBV10-2 | CASHGQGGSPLHF | TGCGCCAGCCACGGACAGGGGGGTTCACCCCTCCACTTT
NA | NA | TRBJ2-3 | TRBV10-3 | CAISEQVGDTQYF | TGTGCCATCAGTGAGCAGGTGGGGGATACGCAGTATTTT
NA | NA | TRBJ1-1 | TRBV5-1 | CASRALLMNTEAFF | TGCGCCAGCAGGGCCCTACTAATGAACACTGAAGCTTTCTTT
NA | TRBD2 | TRBJ2-2 | TRBV4-1 | CASSRSTGLAGTGELFF | TGCGCCAGCAGTCGCTCAACGGGACTAGCGGGCACCGGGGAGCTGTTTTTT
NA | NA | TRBJ1-5 | TRBV19 | CASSMRLDQPQHF | TGTGCCAGTAGTATGCGCCTGGATCAGCCCCAGCATTTT
NA | TRBD2 | TRBJ2-1 | TRBV15 | CATSSTSGGYSYNEQFF | TGTGCCACCAGCAGTACTAGCGGCGGGTACTCCTACAATGAGCAGTTCTTC
NA | NA | TRBJ2-7 | TRBV7-2 | CASSARRHEQYF | TGTGCCAGCAGCGCTCGACGGCACGAGCAGTACTTC
many | NA | TRBJ2-1 | TRBV7-3 | CASSPPAASSYNEQFF | TGTGCCAGCAGCCCCCCAGCCGCTTCCTCCTACAATGAGCAGTTCTTC
NA | NA | TRBJ1-6 | TRBV5-1 | CASSPERVGSPLHF | TGCGCCAGCAGCCCCGAAAGGGTGGGTTCACCCCTCCACTTT
few | NA | TRBJ2-1 | TRBV19 | CASSPSLVSYNEQFF | TGTGCCAGTAGTCCCTCCCTCGTCTCCTACAATGAGCAGTTCTTC
NA | TRBD1 | TRBJ2-7 | TRBV6-5 | CASSFPGTGNYEQYF | TGTGCCAGCAGCTTCCCCGGGACAGGGAACTACGAGCAGTACTTC
once | NA | TRBJ2-2 | TRBV2 | CASSDLAGATGELFF | TGTGCCAGCTCAGACCTGGCAGGGGCGACCGGGGAGCTGTTTTTT
NA | NA | TRBJ1-2 | TRBV5-1 | CASSSKSTGSRSNYGYTF | TGCGCCAGCAGCTCAAAAAGTACAGGGAGCCGATCGAACTATGGCTACACCTTC
NA | NA | TRBJ1-1 | TRBV19 | CASRGQGNSEAFF | TGTGCCAGCCGGGGGCAGGGAAATAGTGAAGCTTTCTTT
NA | TRBD2 | TRBJ2-2 | TRBV4-3 | CASSRGRLAGYTGELFF | TGCGCCAGCAGCCGAGGGCGACTAGCGGGATACACCGGGGAGCTGTTTTTT
NA | NA | TRBJ2-6 | TRBV5-6 | CASRFVGDGANVLTF | TGTGCCAGCAGGTTTGTAGGGGATGGGGCCAACGTCCTGACTTTC
NA | TRBD2 | TRBJ2-1 | TRBV2 | CASGAAGGSYNEQFF | TGTGCCAGCGGGGCAGCGGGAGGCTCCTACAATGAGCAGTTCTTC
NA | NA | TRBJ1-2 | TRBV19 | CASTPLHDIANYGYTF | TGTGCCAGTACCCCACTCCACGACATAGCTAACTATGGCTACACCTTC
NA | NA | TRBJ1-2 | TRBV25-1 | CANSKASGSYGYTF | TGTGCCAACAGTAAAGCTTCAGGGAGCTATGGCTACACCTTC
NA | NA | TRBJ1-2 | TRBV6-5 | CASNSRGRGYTF | TGTGCCAGCAACTCACGAGGGCGTGGCTACACCTTC